Presented here are 5 T cell receptor beta chains from one specimen sequenced in a study of blood T cell repertoires in COVID-19. Method: immunoSEQ multiplex PCR; TCRdb's copy keeps in-frame clones and lacks some. The sample has a few hundred thousand clones, 75% to 85% seen once. The source material was peripheral blood. These receptors were obtained from a human donor in a cohort sampled during active COVID-19.

The chain has TRBV12-3 or TRBV12-4 and TRBJ1-2; D is unresolved. Trimming stripped 2 bases from V and 4 bases from J, with 5 bases between. This CDR3 has 12 residues. CDR3 amino acids: CASSLSSYGYTF. CDR3 coding DNA: TGTGCCAGCAGTTTATCCAGCTATGGCTACACCTTC.

The J gene is TRBJ1-4, the V gene TRBV19; D may be TRBD1 (6 bases). The germline CDR1 and CDR2 sequences are LNHDA and SQIVND (reference sequence). V lost 5 bases and J lost 4, with 14 bases in between. This CDR3 has 15 residues. The CDR3 region is CASSAQQGFNEKLFF. The CDR3 DNA is TGTGCCAGTAGTGCTCAACAGGGTTTTAATGAAAAACTGTTTTTT. Full variable domain (missing parts from reference TRBV19 and TRBJ1-4): DGGITQSPKYLFRKEGQNVTLSCEQNLNHDAMYWYRQDPGQGLRLIYYSQIVNDFQKGDIAEGYSVSREKKESFPLTVTSAQKNPTAFYLCASSAQQGFNEKLFFGSGTQLSVL.

The chain is built from TRBV30 and TRBJ1-2; D is unclear. The V and J ends lost 2 bases and 8 bases respectively, with 24 bases between them. Germline assignment: CDR1 GTSNPN and CDR2 SVGIG (reference sequence). The CDR3 sequence is 16 residues long. CDR3 nucleotides: TGTGCCTGGAGTAGGCGTATTCAGCTGCAAAGCGGGGGCTACACCTTC. Its protein is CAWSRRIQLQSGGYTF. The full variable domain, with the rest looked up from reference TRBV30 and TRBJ1-2, is SQTIHQWPATLVQPVGSPLSLECTVEGTSNPNLYWYRQAAGRGLQLLFYSVGIGQISSEVPQNLSASRPQDRQFILSSKKLLLSDSGFYLCAWSRRIQLQSGGYTFGSGTRLTVV.

The genes are TRBV3-1 (or the pseudogene TRBV3-2) and TRBJ2-5; TRBD2 agrees at 8 bases. The CDR3 length is 16 residues. V shed 1 base, J shed 2 bases, and the junction held 6 bases outside the gene matches. CDR1 is LGHDT, CDR2 YNNKEL, per germline (reference sequence). CDR3 bases: TGTGCCAGCAGCCAAGGGGGACTAGGAGGACAAGAGACCCAGTACTTC. Translating gives CASSQGGLGGQETQYF.

The V gene is TRBV24-1, the J gene TRBJ2-1; 7 positions agree with TRBD2. There are 13 residues in the CDR3. V lost 9 bases and J lost 5; bases outside the gene matches: 6. Germline-derived CDR1 and CDR2 are KGHDR and SFDVKD. The CDR3 protein is CATGGVYHNEQFF. The CDR3 DNA sequence: TGTGCCACCGGGGGGGTATATCACAATGAGCAGTTCTTC.